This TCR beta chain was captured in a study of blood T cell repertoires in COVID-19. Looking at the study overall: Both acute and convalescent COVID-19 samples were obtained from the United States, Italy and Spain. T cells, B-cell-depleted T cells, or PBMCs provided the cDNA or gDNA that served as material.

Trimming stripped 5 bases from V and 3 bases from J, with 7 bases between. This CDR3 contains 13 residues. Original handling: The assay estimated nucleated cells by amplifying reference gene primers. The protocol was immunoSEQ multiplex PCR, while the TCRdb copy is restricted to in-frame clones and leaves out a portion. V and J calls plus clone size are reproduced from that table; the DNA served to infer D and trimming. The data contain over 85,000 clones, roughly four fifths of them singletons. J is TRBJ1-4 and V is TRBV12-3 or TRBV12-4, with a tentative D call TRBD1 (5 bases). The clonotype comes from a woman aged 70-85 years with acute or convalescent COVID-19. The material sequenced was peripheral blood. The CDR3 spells CASSQGSNEKLFF. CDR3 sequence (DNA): TGTGCCAGCAGTCAGGGATCTAATGAAAAACTGTTTTTT.